The TCR beta chain under discussion was sequenced for a study of patients and donors after allogeneic stem cell transplantation. From the RT-PCR reads, TCRdb called clonotypes with MiXCR, one entry per CDR3 protein. The sample lists about 4,200 distinct CDR3 sequences, about a sixth occurring once. The germline V gene encodes CDR1 KGHSH and CDR2 LQKENI. V was cut by 3 bases and J by 0 bases, with 5 bases left in between. The CDR3 spans 13 residues. There are a few counts of this clonotype. This TCR was sampled from a human donor who was either an allogeneic HSCT recipient or a stem cell or donor lymphocyte infusion donor (not recorded which). It is not recorded whose cells these are; they may come from a transplant donor. The sample was blood, either unsorted or a sorted T cell fraction (not recorded which). V gene TRBV18 combines with J gene TRBJ1-1; D not resolved. The CDR3 loop reads CASSPQMNTEAFF. CDR3 nucleotides: TGTGCCAGCTCACCTCAGATGAACACTGAAGCTTTCTTT. Full variable domain (rest looked up from reference TRBV18 and TRBJ1-1): NAGVMQNPRHLVRRRGQEARLRCSPMKGHSHVYWYRQLPEEGLKFMVYLQKENIIDESGMPKERFSAEFPKEGPSILRIQQVVRGDSAAYFCASSPQMNTEAFFGQGTRLTVV.